The entry below gives a single T cell receptor beta chain sequence along with its context. Naive CD8 populations comprised CD45RO-negative cells positively selected for CCR7, excluding terminally differentiated effector memory CD45RA+ cells. The record originates from a study of shared clonotypes between healthy human individuals. In the original workflow: ImmunoSEQ yielded junction-only sequences lacking quality scores, so filtering differed. TCRdb's copy holds only in-frame clones and misses some; the assay was immunoSEQ multiplex PCR. D and trimming were read from the DNA, whereas the V and J calls and clone size are those reported in that table. The sample yields about 2.1 million clones, around 93% seen once. CDR1 and CDR2 (germline): MDHEN, SYDVKM. The CDR3 runs 15 residues. The V and J ends lost 3 bases and 1 base respectively, with 13 bases between them.

The clonotype comes from a man aged 18 to 30 in good health. Some clones in this sample may be carry-over from other donors' samples. The rearrangement links TRBV28 to TRBJ2-7; TRBD2 is a possible D gene (5 bases). Sample: naive CD8+ T cells from PBMCs. The CDR3 coding sequence is TGTGCCAGCAGTTTTCTAGGGAGCCTTTCCTACGAGCAGTACTTC. Its protein is CASSFLGSLSYEQYF.